The 26 T cell receptor beta chains below come from one sample, sequenced in a study of technical replicates of blood from a handful of donors. Repertoires were generated with immunoSEQ multiplex PCR, while TCRdb's copy carries only in-frame clones and drops some. The repertoire includes tens of thousands of clones, 91% of them detected once, and less than 5% sits in the top ten. Sequencing was carried out using PBMCs. The receptor source for this set is a human donor in good health. Some clones in this sample may be carry-over from other donors' samples.

The chain carries TRBV5-4 and TRBJ1-2; 7 bases agree with TRBD1. J gave up 4 bases and V 4 bases, and 4 bases lay outside the gene matches. CDR1 and CDR2 from the germline V gene are SGHNT and YYREEE (reference sequence). The CDR3 runs to 13 residues. The CDR3 DNA reads TGTGCCAGCAGCGTTACAGGGGTCTATGGCTACACCTTC. Translating it yields CASSVTGVYGYTF.

This chain links TRBV18 with TRBJ2-7, with TRBD1 identical over 7 bases. The V segment lost 0 bases and the J segment 5 bases; nucleotides outside the gene matches: 10. The CDR3 totals 16 residues. Germline V CDR1 and CDR2: KGHSH, LQKENI. The CDR3 loop reads CASSPPLGGEPDEQYF. Written as DNA, the CDR3 is TGTGCCAGCTCACCACCGTTAGGGGGCGAACCGGACGAGCAGTACTTC.

This clone was seen a few times. The chain has TRBV5-5 and TRBJ1-1; D remains unclear. The germline gives CDR1 SGHKS, CDR2 YYEKEE (reference sequence). V lost 4 bases to trimming and J lost 7 bases, with 11 bases between them. The CDR3 extends over 12 amino acids. The CDR3 is CASSRASGEAFF. The CDR3 bases are TGTGCCAGCAGCCGCGCTTCTGGTGAAGCTTTCTTT.

V usage is TRBV7-6 and J usage is TRBJ2-3, with D possibly being TRBD2 (6 bases). Germline CDR1 and CDR2: SGHVS and FNYEAQ. The CDR3 spans 14 residues. V was shortened by 1 base and J by 3 bases, with 8 bases between the two germline ends. The CDR3 DNA follows: TGTGCCAGCAGCTTAGTGGAGGGAACAGATACGCAGTATTTT. Protein product: CASSLVEGTDTQYF. Filled out from reference TRBV7-6 and TRBJ2-3, the complete variable domain reads GAGVSQSPRYKVTKRGQDVALRCDPISGHVSLYWYRQALGQGPEFLTYFNYEAQQDKSGLPNDRFSAERPEGSISTLTIQRTEQRDSAMYRCASSLVEGTDTQYFGPGTRLTVL.

The chain is built from TRBV30 and TRBJ2-5; 11 bases align to TRBD2. V trimming: 2 bases; J trimming: 3 bases; junction bases outside the gene matches: 2. The germline CDR1 and CDR2 sequences are GTSNPN and SVGIG (reference sequence). CDR3 size: 14 residues. The CDR3 bases are TGTGCCTGGAGTACTAGCGGGAGAAAAGAGACCCAGTACTTC. This encodes CAWSTSGRKETQYF.

The gene calls are TRBV4-2 and TRBJ2-1, with TRBD2 identical over 7 bases. With V trimmed by 7 bases and J by 0 bases, 9 bases remained unmatched. Germline-derived CDR1 and CDR2 are LGHNA and YNFKEQ. This CDR3 has 16 residues. DNA of the CDR3: TGTGCCAGCACCATAAGCGGGGTGAGCTCCTACAATGAGCAGTTCTTC. Its protein product is CASTISGVSSYNEQFF.

The CDR3 sequence is CASSSGSSYGYTF. The CDR3 DNA follows: TGCGCCAGCAGCTCGGGATCCTCCTATGGCTACACCTTC. This rearrangement joins TRBV5-1 to TRBJ1-2; D uncertain. V was trimmed by 3 bases and J by 4 bases, leaving 10 bases between them. The CDR3 sequence is 13 residues long. Germline V gene sequence: CDR1 SGHRS, CDR2 YFSETQ.

V and J are TRBV4-1 and TRBJ1-2; D gene unclear. The CDR3 loop spans 12 amino acids. The germline CDR1 and CDR2 sequences are MGHRA and YSYEKL. V lost 7 bases and J lost 7, with 13 bases in between. The CDR3 coding sequence is TGCGCCAGCAAGAGCGAAGTGGGTGGCTACACCTTC. This translates into CASKSEVGGYTF.

This clone was seen a few times. The chain couples TRBV6-5 to TRBJ1-3; tentatively, D is TRBD1 (5 bases). Per the germline V gene, CDR1 is MNHEY and CDR2 is SVGAGI. The CDR3 has 14 residues. Trimming pared 2 bases from V and 4 bases from J, leaving 9 bases between. The CDR3 loop reads CASSYAGDGNTIYF. Written as DNA, the CDR3 is TGTGCCAGCAGTTACGCGGGGGACGGAAACACCATATATTTT.

The chain recombines TRBV5-4 with TRBJ2-5; 11 bases agree with TRBD1. CDR3 size: 15 residues. Per the germline V gene, CDR1 is SGHNT and CDR2 is YYREEE (reference sequence). J gave up 1 base and V 3 bases, and 2 bases lay outside the gene matches. DNA for the CDR3: TGTGCCAGCAGCTCGGACAGGGGGCTCCAAGAGACCCAGTACTTC. Encoded protein: CASSSDRGLQETQYF. Using reference TRBV5-4 and TRBJ2-5 for the parts outside the CDR3, the full variable domain is ETGVTQSPTHLIKTRGQQVTLRCSSQSGHNTVSWYQQALGQGPQFIFQYYREEENGRGNFPPRFSGLQFPNYSSELNVNALELDDSALYLCASSSDRGLQETQYFGPGTRLLVL.

The J gene is TRBJ1-2, the V gene TRBV4-3; 11 positions match TRBD1. The CDR3 runs 15 residues. The junction had 7 bases not matched to a gene; V was cut back by 6 bases and J by 4 bases. Germline loops: CDR1 LGHNA, CDR2 YSLEER. DNA of the CDR3: TGCGCCAGCAGGCAGGACAGGGGGCCTGTCTATGGCTACACCTTC. Its translation is CASRQDRGPVYGYTF.

The chain joins TRBV7-6 to TRBJ2-7; 12 bases match TRBD1. Trimming cost V 3 bases and J 4 bases; bases outside gene matches: 4. The CDR3 runs to 15 residues. The germline CDR1 and CDR2 sequences are SGHVS and FNYEAQ. This CDR3 is CASSLAGQGAYEQYF. CDR3 bases: TGTGCCAGCAGCTTGGCGGGACAGGGGGCGTACGAGCAGTACTTC.

This chain connects TRBV6-6 to TRBJ2-3; D possibly corresponds to TRBD2 (5 bases). V shed 0 bases and J shed 1 base, with 11 bases lying between them. Germline CDR1 MNHNY, CDR2 SVGAGI (reference sequence). The CDR3 contains 16 residues. CDR3 region: CASSYSKGVGTDTQYF. In nucleotides, the CDR3 is TGTGCCAGCAGTTACTCGAAGGGAGTGGGCACAGATACGCAGTATTTT.

The rearrangement joins TRBV7-2 to TRBJ2-7; TRBD1 aligns across 7 bases. CDR1 and CDR2 (germline): SGHTA, FQGNSA. CDR3 length: 13 amino acids. V shed 10 bases and J 3 bases; nucleotides not matched to a gene: 9. CDR3 coding DNA: TGTGCCACCCGGGACAGCCAACACTACGAGCAGTACTTC. Translated: CATRDSQHYEQYF.

This rearrangement joins TRBV7-6 to TRBJ2-7, with TRBD1 as a possible D gene (7 bases). The CDR3 runs 14 residues. Trimming pared 5 bases from V and 4 bases from J, leaving 15 bases between. Per germline, CDR1 SGHVS and CDR2 FNYEAQ. CDR3 amino acids: CASSPRAGGYEQYF. Written as DNA, the CDR3 is TGTGCCAGCAGCCCACGGGCAGGGGGGTACGAGCAGTACTTC. The full variable domain, completed using reference TRBV7-6 and TRBJ2-7, is GAGVSQSPRYKVTKRGQDVALRCDPISGHVSLYWYRQALGQGPEFLTYFNYEAQQDKSGLPNDRFSAERPEGSISTLTIQRTEQRDSAMYRCASSPRAGGYEQYFGPGTRLTVT.

The chain employs TRBV5-1 and TRBJ2-7; TRBD1 matches 8 bases. Per germline, CDR1 SGHRS and CDR2 YFSETQ. The CDR3 has 13 amino acids. With V trimmed by 2 bases and J by 2 bases, 0 bases remained unmatched. For the CDR3, the DNA is TGCGCCAGCAGCTTACAGGGGGCCTACGAGCAGTACTTC. This gives the protein CASSLQGAYEQYF.

This chain uses TRBV5-1 with TRBJ2-5; D is perhaps TRBD2 (5 bases). CDR3 length equals 15 residues. CDR1 SGHRS and CDR2 YFSETQ come from the germline V gene. The V end lost 0 bases, the J end lost 4 bases, and 13 bases lay between the germline ends. The CDR3 sequence: CASSLAVGNPETQYF. CDR3 nucleotide sequence: TGCGCCAGCAGCTTGGCCGTCGGGAATCCAGAGACCCAGTACTTC.

The rearrangement joins TRBV9 to TRBJ2-1; TRBD2 aligns across 13 bases. This CDR3 has 15 amino acids. Germline CDR1 is SGDLS and CDR2 is YYNGEE. V gave up 3 bases and J gave up 6 bases; unmatched junction bases: 3. The CDR3 sequence: CASSARTSGGNEQFF. The CDR3 DNA reads TGTGCCAGCAGCGCTCGGACTAGCGGGGGCAATGAGCAGTTCTTC.

CDR3 in amino acids: CASSLQGSRYGYTF. In nucleotides, the CDR3 is TGTGCCAGCAGCTTACAGGGCTCTCGGTATGGCTACACCTTC. The chain has TRBV7-6 and TRBJ1-2; a weak D match, TRBD1 (5 bases). Trimming stripped 2 bases from V and 5 bases from J, with 12 bases between. The germline gives CDR1 SGHVS, CDR2 FNYEAQ. The CDR3 is 14 amino acids.

CDR3: CASSEGAFVTQYF. The CDR3 bases are TGTGCCAGCAGCGAGGGGGCGTTCGTGACCCAGTACTTC. The rearrangement links TRBV7-7 to TRBJ2-5, with 7 bases matching TRBD1. Germline CDR1 SSHAT, CDR2 FNYEAQ (reference sequence). The J segment lost 7 bases and the V segment lost 5 bases, leaving 7 bases of the junction unmatched. This CDR3 is built from 13 residues.

The chain joins TRBV5-1 to TRBJ2-5; D perhaps matches TRBD1 (5 bases). The CDR3 has 13 residues. V dropped 4 bases and J dropped 3 bases, with 10 bases sitting between them. From germline, CDR1 is SGHRS and CDR2 YFSETQ. CDR3 region: CASSVQGEETQYF. Here the CDR3 DNA reads TGCGCCAGCAGCGTCCAGGGTGAAGAGACCCAGTACTTC.

For the CDR3, the DNA is TGTGCCAGCAGAGAAGGGACAGGGCGGTACGAGCAGTACTTC. This gives the protein CASREGTGRYEQYF. V gene TRBV6-5 combines with J gene TRBJ2-7; 9 nucleotides line up with TRBD1. The CDR3 has 14 residues. CDR1 and CDR2 from the germline V gene are MNHEY and SVGAGI. Germline trimming cut 6 bases from V and 4 bases from J; bases unmatched to any gene: 7.

The J gene is TRBJ2-1, the V gene TRBV5-1; 10 nucleotides agree with TRBD2. Per germline, CDR1 SGHRS and CDR2 YFSETQ. The length of the CDR3 is 14 residues. V shed 4 bases and J 4 bases; nucleotides not matched to a gene: 2. The CDR3: CASSGAGGYNEQFF. The CDR3 nucleotides read TGCGCCAGCAGCGGAGCGGGAGGGTACAATGAGCAGTTCTTC.

V usage is TRBV7-9 and J usage is TRBJ2-7; 7 bases map to TRBD1. Trimming took 5 bases from V and 5 from J; bases not matched to a gene: 15. The germline V gene encodes CDR1 SEHNR and CDR2 FQNEAQ (reference sequence). The length of the CDR3 is 16 residues. CDR3 amino acids: CASSRQSVQGSHEQYF. CDR3 DNA: TGTGCCAGCAGCCGCCAAAGCGTACAGGGGTCCCACGAGCAGTACTTC.

The chain couples TRBV10-3 to TRBJ1-3; D unclear. The CDR3 consists of 14 residues. Trimming took 2 bases from V and 2 from J, leaving 7 bases between them. Germline V gives CDR1 ENHRY, CDR2 SYGVKD. CDR3 nucleotides: TGTGCCATCAGTGAGACGGGTACTGGAAACACCATATATTTT. Protein sequence: CAISETGTGNTIYF.

CDR3 sequence reads: CASSYDGTSVGAFF. The CDR3, as DNA: TGTGCCAGCAGTTACGACGGGACATCTGTTGGAGCTTTCTTT. The chain recombines TRBV6-6 with TRBJ1-1; the D gene is possibly TRBD1 (6 bases). Germline lookup yields CDR1 MNHNY and CDR2 SVGAGI (reference sequence). V lost 2 bases, J lost 10 bases, and 17 bases lay in between. The CDR3 has 14 residues.